This entry lists 9 T cell receptor beta chains sequenced from one sample in a study of radiotherapy plus CTLA-4 blockade in lung cancer. The method was immunoSEQ multiplex PCR; TCRdb's version includes in-frame clones alone and lacks a portion of them. The sample records some 70,000 clones, approximately 79% being singletons. The sequencing used peripheral blood, collected from a patient treated with radiotherapy plus ipilimumab. These receptors were taken from a human donor with non-small cell lung cancer who had a complete response to radiotherapy plus ipilimumab.

This chain connects TRBV15 to TRBJ1-2; D may be TRBD1 (5 bases). Trimming left V 3 bases short and J 3 bases short, with 14 bases between. The CDR3 is 15 residues long. The germline V gene encodes CDR1 LNHNV and CDR2 YYDKDF (reference sequence). In nucleotides, the CDR3 is TGTGCCACCAGCAGGGGCCGACAGACTTACTATGGCTACACCTTC. The encoded protein is CATSRGRQTYYGYTF.

The chain combines TRBV6-5 with TRBJ2-1; D ambiguous. Germline values: CDR1 MNHEY, CDR2 SVGAGI. The V end lost 8 bases, the J end lost 7 bases, and 12 bases lay between the germline ends. The CDR3 is made up of 12 amino acids. The CDR3 reads CASGRRKNEQFF. The CDR3 region has the DNA TGTGCCAGCGGGCGGCGGAAAAATGAGCAGTTCTTC.

V and J are TRBV10-3 and TRBJ2-5; 8 nucleotides line up with TRBD2. V gave up 4 bases and J gave up 3 bases; unmatched junction bases: 22. CDR1 and CDR2 from the germline V gene are ENHRY and SYGVKD. The CDR3 contains 20 residues. DNA for the CDR3: TGTGCCATCAGTGGGCCCGGGGGGGCGCGGGGCCTCCCGAGGGAAGAGACCCAGTACTTC. This sequence encodes CAISGPGGARGLPREETQYF.

The chain employs TRBV15 and TRBJ1-5; D remains ambiguous. The CDR3 extends over 15 amino acids. Between the trimmed V and J ends, which lost 1 base and 6 bases, there was a span of 13 bases. Germline V gives CDR1 LNHNV, CDR2 YYDKDF (reference sequence). CDR3 protein: CATSRGEVRPQPQHF. CDR3 coding DNA: TGTGCCACCAGCAGAGGGGAAGTGCGTCCTCAGCCCCAGCATTTT.

V and J are TRBV27 and TRBJ1-5; D gene uncertain. CDR1 is MNHEY and CDR2 is SMNVEV in the germline V gene (reference sequence). Trimming shortened V by 1 base and J by 2 bases, and 3 bases separated the two germline ends. CDR3 length: 13 residues. DNA of the CDR3: TGTGCCAGCAGTTTATGGGGCAATCAGCCCCAGCATTTT. Residues: CASSLWGNQPQHF.

J is TRBJ2-1 and V is TRBV11-2; 10 positions match TRBD2. CDR1 is SGHAT, CDR2 FQNNGV, per germline. V trimming: 5 bases; J trimming: 7 bases; junction bases outside the gene matches: 8. CDR3 length: 15 residues. This CDR3 reads CASSPRTSGANEQFF. The CDR3 nucleotides read TGTGCCAGCAGCCCCCGAACTAGCGGGGCTAATGAGCAGTTCTTC.

The rearrangement uses TRBV19 and TRBJ2-7; a weak D match, TRBD2 (5 bases). Germline assignment: CDR1 LNHDA and CDR2 SQIVND (reference sequence). Trimming left V 6 bases short and J 5 bases short, with 14 bases between. CDR3 length: 13 residues. The chain's CDR3 is CASSHRLRDEQYV. CDR3 sequence (DNA): TGTGCCAGTAGCCACCGGTTGAGGGACGAGCAGTACGTC.

The chain is built from TRBV5-1 and TRBJ2-1; D may be TRBD2 (6 bases). Germline CDR1 reads SGHRS; CDR2 reads YFSETQ. V was shortened by 5 bases and J by 7 bases, with 7 bases between the two germline ends. The CDR3 is 11 amino acids. The CDR3: CASRGGNEQFF. The CDR3 nucleotides are TGCGCCAGCAGAGGAGGGAATGAGCAGTTCTTC.

This clone occurred a few times. An end of the junction does not agree with germline; a read error may underlie this. This chain uses TRBV29-1 with TRBJ1-2, with D perhaps matching TRBD1 (5 bases). The germline V gene has CDR1 SQVTM and CDR2 ANQGSEA. The CDR3 runs 11 residues. The CDR3 is CSVLTVPGPSF. The DNA of the CDR3 is TGCAGCGTTCTAACAGTACCGGGGCCTTCCTTC.